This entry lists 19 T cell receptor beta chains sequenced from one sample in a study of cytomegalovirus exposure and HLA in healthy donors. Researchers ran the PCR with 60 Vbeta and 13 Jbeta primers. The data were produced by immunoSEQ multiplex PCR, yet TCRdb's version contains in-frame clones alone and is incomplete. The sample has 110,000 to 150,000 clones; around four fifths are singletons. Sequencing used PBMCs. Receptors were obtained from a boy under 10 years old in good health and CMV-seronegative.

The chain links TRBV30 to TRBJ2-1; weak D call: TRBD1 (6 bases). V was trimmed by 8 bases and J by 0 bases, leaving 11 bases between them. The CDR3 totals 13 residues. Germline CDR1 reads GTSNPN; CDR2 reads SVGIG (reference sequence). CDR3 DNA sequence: TGTGCCCACAGGGCGAACTCCTACAATGAGCAGTTCTTC. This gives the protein CAHRANSYNEQFF.

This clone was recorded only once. The DNA of the CDR3 is TGTGCCAGCAGCCCACAATCTCCGGGAACAGATACGCAGTATTTT. This translates into CASSPQSPGTDTQYF. The gene calls are TRBV27 and TRBJ2-3; tentatively, D is TRBD2 (5 bases). Germline V lookup: CDR1 MNHEY, CDR2 SMNVEV (reference sequence). V was pared by 6 bases and J by 3 bases, with 16 bases between. The CDR3 sequence is 15 residues long.

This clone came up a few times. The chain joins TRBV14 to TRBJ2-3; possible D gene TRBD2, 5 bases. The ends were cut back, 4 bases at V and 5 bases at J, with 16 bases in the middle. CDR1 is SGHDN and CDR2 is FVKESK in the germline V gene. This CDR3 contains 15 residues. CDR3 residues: CASSPGLGVGDTQYF. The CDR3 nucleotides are TGTGCCAGCAGCCCCGGGCTGGGAGTGGGAGATACGCAGTATTTT.

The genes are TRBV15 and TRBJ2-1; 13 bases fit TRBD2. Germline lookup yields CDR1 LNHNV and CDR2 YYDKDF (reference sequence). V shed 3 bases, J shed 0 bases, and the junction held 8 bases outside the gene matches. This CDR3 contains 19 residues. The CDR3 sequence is CATSRLLAGGSSSYNEQFF. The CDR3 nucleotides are TGTGCCACCAGCAGGTTACTAGCGGGGGGGTCTAGCTCCTACAATGAGCAGTTCTTC.

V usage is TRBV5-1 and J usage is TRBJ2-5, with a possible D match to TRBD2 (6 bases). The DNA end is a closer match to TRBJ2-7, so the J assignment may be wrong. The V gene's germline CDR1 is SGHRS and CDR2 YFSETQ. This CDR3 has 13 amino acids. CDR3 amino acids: CASSQGGSYEQYF. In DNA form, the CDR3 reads TGCGCCAGCAGCCAGGGAGGTAGCTACGAGCAGTACTTC.

The CDR3 coding sequence is TGTGCCAGCAGCTCGGGGGGGACAGGGTGGTCCGAGCAGTACTTC. Its protein product is CASSSGGTGWSEQYF. The V gene is TRBV5-6, the J gene TRBJ2-7; tentatively, D is TRBD1 (9 bases). The germline CDR1 and CDR2 sequences are SGHDT and YYEEEE. The CDR3 length is 15 residues. Trimming left V 3 bases short and J 6 bases short, with 19 bases between.

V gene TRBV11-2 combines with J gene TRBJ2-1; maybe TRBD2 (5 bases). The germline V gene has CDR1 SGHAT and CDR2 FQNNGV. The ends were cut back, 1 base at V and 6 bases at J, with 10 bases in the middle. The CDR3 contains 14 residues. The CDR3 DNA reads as TGTGCCAGCAGCTTAGTCCGGGGTCGCAATGAGCAGTTCTTC. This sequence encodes CASSLVRGRNEQFF. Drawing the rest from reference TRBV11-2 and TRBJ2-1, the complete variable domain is EAGVAQSPRYKIIEKRQSVAFWCNPISGHATLYWYQQILGQGPKLLIQFQNNGVVDDSQLPKDRFSAERLKGVDSTLKIQPAKLEDSAVYLCASSLVRGRNEQFFGPGTRLTVL.

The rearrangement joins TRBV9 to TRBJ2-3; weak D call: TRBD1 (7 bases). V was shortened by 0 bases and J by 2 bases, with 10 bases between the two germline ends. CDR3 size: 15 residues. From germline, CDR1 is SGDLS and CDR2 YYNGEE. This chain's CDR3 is CASSVGRGHTDTQYF. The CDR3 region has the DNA TGTGCCAGCAGCGTAGGGAGGGGGCACACAGATACGCAGTATTTT.

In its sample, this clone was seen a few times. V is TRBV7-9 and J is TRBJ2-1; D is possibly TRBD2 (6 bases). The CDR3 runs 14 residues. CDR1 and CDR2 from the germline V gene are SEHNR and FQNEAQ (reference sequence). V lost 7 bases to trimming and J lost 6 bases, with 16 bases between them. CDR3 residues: CASTPGRGLNEQFF. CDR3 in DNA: TGTGCCAGCACCCCTGGGCGGGGACTCAATGAGCAGTTCTTC.

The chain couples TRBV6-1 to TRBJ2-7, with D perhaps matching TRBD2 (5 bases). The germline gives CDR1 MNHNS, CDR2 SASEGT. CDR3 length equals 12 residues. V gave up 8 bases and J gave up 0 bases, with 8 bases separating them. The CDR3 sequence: CASRGSSYEQYF. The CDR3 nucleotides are TGTGCCAGCCGAGGGAGCTCCTACGAGCAGTACTTC.

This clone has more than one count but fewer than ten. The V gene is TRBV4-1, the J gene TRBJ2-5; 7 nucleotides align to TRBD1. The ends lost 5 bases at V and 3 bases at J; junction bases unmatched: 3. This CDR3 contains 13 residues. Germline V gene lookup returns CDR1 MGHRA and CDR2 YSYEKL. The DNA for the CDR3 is TGCGCCAGCAGCTCCCAGGGGGAAGAGACCCAGTACTTC. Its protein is CASSSQGEETQYF.

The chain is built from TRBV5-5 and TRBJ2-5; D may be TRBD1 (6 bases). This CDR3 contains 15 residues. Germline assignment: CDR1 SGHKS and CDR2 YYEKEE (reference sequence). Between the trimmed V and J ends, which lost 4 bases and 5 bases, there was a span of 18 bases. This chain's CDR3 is CASSRSGAISETQYF. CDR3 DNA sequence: TGTGCCAGCAGCCGGTCAGGGGCGATCTCGGAGACCCAGTACTTC. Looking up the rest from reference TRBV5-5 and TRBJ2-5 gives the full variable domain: DAGVTQSPTHLIKTRGQQVTLRCSPISGHKSVSWYQQVLGQGPQFIFQYYEKEERGRGNFPDRFSARQFPNYSSELNVNALLLGDSALYLCASSRSGAISETQYFGPGTRLLVL.

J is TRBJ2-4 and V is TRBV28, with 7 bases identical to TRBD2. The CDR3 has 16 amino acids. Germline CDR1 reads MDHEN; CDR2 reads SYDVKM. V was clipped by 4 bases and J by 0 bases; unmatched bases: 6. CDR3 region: CASSSTLAAAKNIQYF. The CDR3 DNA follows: TGTGCCAGCAGTTCCACCCTAGCGGCAGCCAAAAACATTCAGTACTTC.

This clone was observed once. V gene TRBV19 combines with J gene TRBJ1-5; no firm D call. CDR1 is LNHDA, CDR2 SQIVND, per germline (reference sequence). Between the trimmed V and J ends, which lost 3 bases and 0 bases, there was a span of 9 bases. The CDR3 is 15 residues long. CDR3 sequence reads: CASSIAFYSNQPQHF. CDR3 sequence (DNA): TGTGCCAGTAGTATCGCGTTTTATAGCAATCAGCCCCAGCATTTT. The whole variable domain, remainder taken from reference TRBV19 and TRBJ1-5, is DGGITQSPKYLFRKEGQNVTLSCEQNLNHDAMYWYRQDPGQGLRLIYYSQIVNDFQKGDIAEGYSVSREKKESFPLTVTSAQKNPTAFYLCASSIAFYSNQPQHFGDGTRLSIL.

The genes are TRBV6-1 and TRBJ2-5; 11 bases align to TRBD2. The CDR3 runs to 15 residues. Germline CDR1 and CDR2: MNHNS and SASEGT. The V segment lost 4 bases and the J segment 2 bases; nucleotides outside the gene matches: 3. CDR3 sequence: CASSGVAGGQETQYF. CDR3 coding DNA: TGTGCCAGCAGTGGAGTAGCGGGGGGGCAAGAGACCCAGTACTTC.

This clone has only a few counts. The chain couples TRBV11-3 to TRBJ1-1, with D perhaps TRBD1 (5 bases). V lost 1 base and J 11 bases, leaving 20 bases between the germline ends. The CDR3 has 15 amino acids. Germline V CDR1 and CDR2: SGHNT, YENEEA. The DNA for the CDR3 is TGTGCCAGCAGCTTAGCCTCGGGTACAGGTCAAAAGGCTTTCTTT. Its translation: CASSLASGTGQKAFF.

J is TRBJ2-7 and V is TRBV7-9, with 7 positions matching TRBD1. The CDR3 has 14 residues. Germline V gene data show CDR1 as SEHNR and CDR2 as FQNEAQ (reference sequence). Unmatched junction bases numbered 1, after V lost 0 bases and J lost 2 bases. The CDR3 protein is CASSLAQGTYEQYF. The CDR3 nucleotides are TGTGCCAGCAGCTTAGCACAGGGGACCTACGAGCAGTACTTC.

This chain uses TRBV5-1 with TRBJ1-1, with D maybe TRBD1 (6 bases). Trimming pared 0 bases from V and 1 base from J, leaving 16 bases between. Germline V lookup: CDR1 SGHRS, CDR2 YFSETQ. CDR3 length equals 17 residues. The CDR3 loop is CASSLAGGGAGNTEAFF. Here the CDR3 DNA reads TGCGCCAGCAGCTTGGCCGGCGGGGGGGCTGGGAACACTGAAGCTTTCTTT. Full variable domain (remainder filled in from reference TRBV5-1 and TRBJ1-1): KAGVTQTPRYLIKTRGQQVTLSCSPISGHRSVSWYQQTPGQGLQFLFEYFSETQRNKGNFPGRFSGRQFSNSRSEMNVSTLELGDSALYLCASSLAGGGAGNTEAFFGQGTRLTVV.

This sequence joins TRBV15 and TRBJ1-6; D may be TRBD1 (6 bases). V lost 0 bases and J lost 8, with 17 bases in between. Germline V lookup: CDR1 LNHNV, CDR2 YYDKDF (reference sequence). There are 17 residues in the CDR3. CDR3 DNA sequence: TGTGCCACCAGCAGAGATCTCGTACAGGGTATCGATTCACCCCTCCACTTT. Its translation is CATSRDLVQGIDSPLHF.